The clone carrying this T cell receptor beta chain was seen just once. The data were taken from a study of blood T cell repertoires in COVID-19. Methods used by the authors: Nucleated cell number was recorded as an estimate derived from reference gene primer amplification. Produced via immunoSEQ multiplex PCR; TCRdb's table is partial and in-frame only. D and trimming were read from the DNA, whereas the V and J calls and clone size are those reported in that table. The profile shows about 34,000 clones, around 90% of them singletons. This CDR3 is 16 amino acids long. The trim removed 6 bases at V and 6 bases at J, leaving 10 bases unmatched. Germline assignment: CDR1 MDHEN and CDR2 SYDVKM.

Sequences were obtained from peripheral blood. The sequence was collected from a man between 70 and 80 years old with active COVID-19. The V call is TRBV28, the J call TRBJ2-1; 11 nucleotides match TRBD2. The CDR3 coding sequence is TGTGCCAGCAGCCCCCCTAGCGGGAGGCCACCCAATGAGCAGTTCTTC. Its translation is CASSPPSGRPPNEQFF.